Described below is a single TCR beta chain sequence and its context. Its antigen is currently unknown. CD8+ and CD4+ T cells taken from blood had their TCR beta sequenced. TEMRA cells were FACS-enriched, with CD8+ and CD4+ T cells isolated negatively. These data come from a study of CD8 T cells in Susac syndrome. Study observations and caveats: As the study acknowledged, the number of individuals who were part of its TCR sequencing and HLA analysis was relatively small.

Random hexamers primed reverse transcription of about 0.45 to 1 ug RNA. It was immunoSEQ multiplex PCR that amplified TCR beta CDR3 across 54 Vbeta and 13 Jbeta. MiXCR, run by TCRdb on the immunoSEQ multiplex PCR reads, gives a single entry per CDR3 protein. The sample carries fewer than 80,000 distinct CDR3 sequences, about 95% recorded once. CDR3 length: 13 amino acids. Trimming took 4 bases from V and 7 from J, leaving 10 bases between them. Germline V gene sequence: CDR1 MGHDK, CDR2 SYGVNS. This TCR derives from a human donor in good health. The sequenced sample was CD8+ T cells from PBMCs. The chain couples TRBV25-1 to TRBJ1-4, with unresolved D. The CDR3 reads CASSAQNGEKLFF. The CDR3 bases are TGTGCCAGCAGTGCACAAAACGGTGAAAAACTGTTTTTT.